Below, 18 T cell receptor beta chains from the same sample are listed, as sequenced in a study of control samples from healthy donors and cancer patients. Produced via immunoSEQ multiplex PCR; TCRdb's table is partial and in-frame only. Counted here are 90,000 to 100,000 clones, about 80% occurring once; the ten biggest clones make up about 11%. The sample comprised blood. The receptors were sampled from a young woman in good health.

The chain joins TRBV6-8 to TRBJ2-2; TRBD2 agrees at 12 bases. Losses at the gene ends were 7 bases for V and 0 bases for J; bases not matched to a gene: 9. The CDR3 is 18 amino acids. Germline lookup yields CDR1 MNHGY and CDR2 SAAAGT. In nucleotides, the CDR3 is TGTGCCAGCATCCCGAGGCTAGCGGGGGGGCCGAACACCGGGGAGCTGTTTTTT. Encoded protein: CASIPRLAGGPNTGELFF.

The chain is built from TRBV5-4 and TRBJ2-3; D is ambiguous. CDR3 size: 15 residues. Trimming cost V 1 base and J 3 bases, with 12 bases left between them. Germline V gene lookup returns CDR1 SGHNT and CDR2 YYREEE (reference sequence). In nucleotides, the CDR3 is TGTGCCAGCAGCTTGTCCCGTCAGACTACAGATACGCAGTATTTT. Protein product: CASSLSRQTTDTQYF.

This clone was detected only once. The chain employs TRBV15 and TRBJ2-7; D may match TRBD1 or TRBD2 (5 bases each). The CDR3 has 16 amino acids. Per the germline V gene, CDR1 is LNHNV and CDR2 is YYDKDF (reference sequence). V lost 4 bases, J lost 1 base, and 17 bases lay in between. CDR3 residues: CATSNTRVWGSYEQYF. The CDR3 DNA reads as TGTGCCACCAGCAATACTCGGGTCTGGGGGTCCTACGAGCAGTACTTC.

The CDR3 is CATSIGTSGYEQYF. The CDR3 DNA sequence: TGTGCCACCAGCATAGGGACTAGCGGGTACGAGCAGTACTTC. The chain combines TRBV15 with TRBJ2-7, with 12 bases lining up with TRBD2. The germline V gene has CDR1 LNHNV and CDR2 YYDKDF (reference sequence). V was pared by 4 bases and J by 4 bases, with 2 bases of the junction left unmatched. The CDR3 is 14 residues long.

CDR3 in amino acids: CASRRTGGNSPLHF. The CDR3 nucleotides read TGTGCCAGCAGGAGGACAGGGGGAAACTCACCCCTCCACTTT. The V gene is TRBV28, the J gene TRBJ1-6; 10 bases line up with TRBD1. The length of the CDR3 is 14 residues. V lost 6 bases to trimming and J lost 10 bases; unmatched junction nucleotides: 6. The germline V gene encodes CDR1 MDHEN and CDR2 SYDVKM.

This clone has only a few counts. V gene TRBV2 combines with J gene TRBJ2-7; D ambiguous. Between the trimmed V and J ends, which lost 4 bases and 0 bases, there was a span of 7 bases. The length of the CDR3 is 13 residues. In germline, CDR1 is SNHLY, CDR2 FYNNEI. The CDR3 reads CASSGHLSYEQYF. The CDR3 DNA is TGTGCCAGCAGTGGACACCTCTCCTACGAGCAGTACTTC.

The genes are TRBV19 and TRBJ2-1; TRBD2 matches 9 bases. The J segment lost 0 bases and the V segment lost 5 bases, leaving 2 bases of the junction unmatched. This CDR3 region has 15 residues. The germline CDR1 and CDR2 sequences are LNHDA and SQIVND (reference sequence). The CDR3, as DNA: TGTGCCAGTAGTTTAGCGGGGGACTCCTACAATGAGCAGTTCTTC. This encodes CASSLAGDSYNEQFF.

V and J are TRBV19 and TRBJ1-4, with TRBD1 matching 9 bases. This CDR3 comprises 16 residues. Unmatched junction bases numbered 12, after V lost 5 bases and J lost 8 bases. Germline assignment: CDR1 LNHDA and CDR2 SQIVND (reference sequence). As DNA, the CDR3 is TGTGCCAGTAGTTCCCCCCGGGACAGGGATGGGGAAAAACTGTTTTTT. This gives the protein CASSSPRDRDGEKLFF. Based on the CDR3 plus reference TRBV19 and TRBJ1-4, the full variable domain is DGGITQSPKYLFRKEGQNVTLSCEQNLNHDAMYWYRQDPGQGLRLIYYSQIVNDFQKGDIAEGYSVSREKKESFPLTVTSAQKNPTAFYLCASSSPRDRDGEKLFFGSGTQLSVL.

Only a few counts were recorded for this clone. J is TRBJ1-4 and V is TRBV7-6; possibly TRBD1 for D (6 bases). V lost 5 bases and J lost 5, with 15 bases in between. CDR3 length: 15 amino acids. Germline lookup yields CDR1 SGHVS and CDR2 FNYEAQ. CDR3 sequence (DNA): TGTGCCAGCAGCGCTAGAGGGGGAGTAAATGAAAAACTGTTTTTT. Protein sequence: CASSARGGVNEKLFF.

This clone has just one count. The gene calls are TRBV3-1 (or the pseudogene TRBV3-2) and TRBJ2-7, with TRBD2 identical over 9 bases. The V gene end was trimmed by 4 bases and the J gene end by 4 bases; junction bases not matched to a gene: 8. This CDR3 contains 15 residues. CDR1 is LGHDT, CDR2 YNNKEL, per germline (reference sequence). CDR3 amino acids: CASSPGLAGLYEQYF. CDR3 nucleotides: TGTGCCAGCAGCCCGGGACTAGCCGGACTTTACGAGCAGTACTTC.

CDR3 region: CASSEYWKESGNTIYF. DNA of the CDR3: TGTGCCAGCAGTGAATACTGGAAGGAGTCTGGAAACACCATATATTTT. This sequence joins TRBV25-1 and TRBJ1-3; no clear D. Germline V lookup: CDR1 MGHDK, CDR2 SYGVNS. This CDR3 comprises 16 residues. The V gene lost 0 bases and the J gene lost 1 base, with 10 bases spanning the gap.

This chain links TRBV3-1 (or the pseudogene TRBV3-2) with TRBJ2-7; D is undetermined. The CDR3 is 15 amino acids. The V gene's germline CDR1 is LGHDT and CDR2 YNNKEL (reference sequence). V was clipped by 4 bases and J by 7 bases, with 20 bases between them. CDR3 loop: CASSPPWASLREQYF. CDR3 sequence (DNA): TGTGCCAGCAGCCCTCCTTGGGCCTCCCTCAGGGAGCAGTACTTC.

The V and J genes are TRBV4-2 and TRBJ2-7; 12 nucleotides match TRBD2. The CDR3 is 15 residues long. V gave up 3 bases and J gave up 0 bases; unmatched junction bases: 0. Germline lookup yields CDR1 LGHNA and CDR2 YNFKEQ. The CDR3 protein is CASSQGLAGSYEQYF. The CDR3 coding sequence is TGTGCCAGCAGCCAGGGACTAGCGGGCTCCTACGAGCAGTACTTC.

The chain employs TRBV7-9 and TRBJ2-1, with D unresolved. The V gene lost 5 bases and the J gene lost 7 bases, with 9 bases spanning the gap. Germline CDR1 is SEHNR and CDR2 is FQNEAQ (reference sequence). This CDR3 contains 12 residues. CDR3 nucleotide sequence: TGTGCCAGCAGCCGGAGTCTGAATGAGCAGTTCTTC. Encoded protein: CASSRSLNEQFF. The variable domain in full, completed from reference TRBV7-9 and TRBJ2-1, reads DTGVSQNPRHKITKRGQNVTFRCDPISEHNRLYWYRQTLGQGPEFLTYFQNEAQLEKSRLLSDRFSAERPKGSFSTLEIQRTEQGDSAMYLCASSRSLNEQFFGPGTRLTVL.

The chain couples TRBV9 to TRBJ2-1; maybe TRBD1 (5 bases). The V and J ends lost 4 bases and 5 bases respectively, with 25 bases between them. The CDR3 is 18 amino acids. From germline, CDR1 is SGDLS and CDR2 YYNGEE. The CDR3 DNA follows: TGTGCCAGCAGCCCTGCTCCACACTGGCGCGCAGGGAACAATGAGCAGTTCTTC. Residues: CASSPAPHWRAGNNEQFF.

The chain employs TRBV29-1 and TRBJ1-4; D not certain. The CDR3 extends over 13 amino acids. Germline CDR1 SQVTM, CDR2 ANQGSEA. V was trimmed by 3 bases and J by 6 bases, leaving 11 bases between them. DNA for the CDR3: TGCAGCGTTGAGTCAGCTACTGATGAAAAACTGTTTTTT. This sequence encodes CSVESATDEKLFF.

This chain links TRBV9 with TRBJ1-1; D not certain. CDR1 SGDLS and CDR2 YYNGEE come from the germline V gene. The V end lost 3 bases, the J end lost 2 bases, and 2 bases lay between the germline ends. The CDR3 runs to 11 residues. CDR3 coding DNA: TGTGCCAGCAGCGCAAACACTGAAGCTTTCTTT. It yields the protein CASSANTEAFF.

The CDR3 coding sequence is TGTGCCAGTAGTATGACTAGCGGGGGGCTATACAATGAGCAGTTCTTC. This encodes CASSMTSGGLYNEQFF. The rearrangement uses TRBV19 and TRBJ2-1; 13 positions agree with TRBD2. Germline V gene sequence: CDR1 LNHDA, CDR2 SQIVND (reference sequence). The trim removed 3 bases at V and 4 bases at J, leaving 3 bases unmatched. This CDR3 is 16 amino acids long.